A selection of T cell receptor beta chains follows, all from one sample in a study of monozygotic twins with cystic fibrosis. Sequencing used immunoSEQ multiplex PCR; TCRdb keeps in-frame clones, though not all of them. The sample has more than 12,000 clones, approximately 84% seen once. Sequenced: blood. All receptors come from a boy between 10 and 17 years old with cystic fibrosis. The CDR3 runs from the conserved cysteine through the conserved F or W. Fields, in order: D gene, CDR3 length, V gene, clone size, J gene, CDR3 DNA, CDR3 protein. A D gene is named only where the DNA matches it firmly. Size is stated for part of the rows, as once, few or many counts, or as a class when the clone is expanded.

TRBD2	16	TRBV9	-	TRBJ2-1	TGTGCCAGCAGCGTAGGATCCAGCGGGATTTACAATGAGCAGTTCTTC	CASSVGSSGIYNEQFF
-	13	TRBV7-8	-	TRBJ2-1	TGTGCCAGCAGGCCCCTCCTCGGCAATGAGCAGTTCTTC	CASRPLLGNEQFF
-	13	TRBV2	-	TRBJ1-2	TGTGCCAGCAGTGATAACAGGGCGGGTGGCTACACCTTC	CASSDNRAGGYTF
-	15	TRBV11-2	-	TRBJ1-1	TGTGCCAGCAGCTTCGTACAGGGTAGCAACACTGAAGCTTTCTTT	CASSFVQGSNTEAFF
TRBD2	17	TRBV29-1	-	TRBJ2-1	TGCAGCGCCGCTGCCCCTAGCGGGGGGGCCTTCTACAATGAGCAGTTCTTC	CSAAAPSGGAFYNEQFF
-	14	TRBV4-2	-	TRBJ2-3	TGTGCCAGCAGCCAAGGGACTAGCACAGATACGCAGTATTTT	CASSQGTSTDTQYF
-	14	TRBV28	-	TRBJ2-4	TGTGCCAGCAGTTCCCCCACAAGGGGAAACATTCAGTACTTC	CASSSPTRGNIQYF
-	17	TRBV11-2	-	TRBJ1-3	TGTGCCAGCAGCTCCCTTTATGTGGTATCCTCTGGAAACACCATATATTTT	CASSSLYVVSSGNTIYF
TRBD1	14	TRBV7-2	-	TRBJ2-5	TGTGCCAGCAGCTATAACAGGGGAAAAGAGACCCAGTACTTC	CASSYNRGKETQYF
-	16	TRBV7-9	-	TRBJ1-2	TGTGCCAGCAGAAATGCTGGACGGACCTCTAACTATGGCTACACCTTC	CASRNAGRTSNYGYTF
-	15	TRBV5-1	-	TRBJ1-1	TGCGCCAGCAGCTTGGTTGTCAGTTTGAACACTGAAGCTTTCTTT	CASSLVVSLNTEAFF
TRBD1	15	TRBV19	-	TRBJ1-4	TGTGCCAGTAGTATAAAAGGACAGGGGGGCGAAAAACTGTTTTTT	CASSIKGQGGEKLFF
TRBD1	16	TRBV18	few	TRBJ1-1	TGTGCCAGCTCAATTGGGACAGGGATTTTGAACACTGAAGCTTTCTTT	CASSIGTGILNTEAFF
-	15	TRBV28	-	TRBJ1-1	TGTGCCAACCAGTCCCCCGGGATAGTAGACACTGAAGCTTTCTTT	CANQSPGIVDTEAFF
TRBD1	16	TRBV28	-	TRBJ2-3	TGTGCCAGCAGTTTTATGGACAGGGGGTTTGCAGATACGCAGTATTTT	CASSFMDRGFADTQYF
-	13	TRBV15	-	TRBJ1-5	TGTGCCACCAGCAGAGACAGAAATCAGCCCCAGCATTTT	CATSRDRNQPQHF
TRBD1	13	TRBV2	once	TRBJ1-1	TGTGCCAGCAGCAGGACAGGGGACATAGAAGCTTTCTTT	CASSRTGDIEAFF
TRBD1	13	TRBV5-1	-	TRBJ2-7	TGCGCCAGCAGCCGGACAGGCAGCCTCGAGCAGTACTTC	CASSRTGSLEQYF
-	17	TRBV4-2	few	TRBJ1-4	TGTGCCAGCAGCCAAGGGGGCGGGGTAGCAACTAATGAAAAACTGTTTTTT	CASSQGGGVATNEKLFF
-	14	TRBV14	-	TRBJ1-1	TGTGCCAGCAGCCCCTCCGGGGGGAACACTGAAGCTTTCTTT	CASSPSGGNTEAFF
TRBD1	14	TRBV15	-	TRBJ1-5	TGTGCCACCAGACTGACAGGGAGCAATCAGCCCCAGCATTTT	CATRLTGSNQPQHF
TRBD2	14	TRBV30	-	TRBJ2-1	TGTGCCTGGAGTCTTACTAGCGGGGGTGGGGAACAGTTCTTC	CAWSLTSGGGEQFF
TRBD1	17	TRBV19	-	TRBJ1-1	TGTGCCAGTAGTATAGTAATTGGGGACAGGGGTACCTCTGAAGCTTTCTTT	CASSIVIGDRGTSEAFF
TRBD1	14	TRBV15	-	TRBJ1-5	TGTGCCACCAGCGACACGAGGGGGCGTCAGCCCCAGCATTTT	CATSDTRGRQPQHF
-	16	TRBV30	-	TRBJ2-3	TGTGCCTGGACCCCTCTTGGGGGAATAGGAACAGATACGCAGTATTTT	CAWTPLGGIGTDTQYF
TRBD2	15	TRBV5-8	-	TRBJ2-5	TGTGCCAGCAGCTTAACTAGCGGGGGCCAAGAGACCCAGTACTTC	CASSLTSGGQETQYF
TRBD1	16	TRBV5-5	-	TRBJ1-5	TGTGCCAGCAGCCGATCTGGGGACAGGGGGCGTCAGCCCCAGCATTTT	CASSRSGDRGRQPQHF
-	15	TRBV7-2	-	TRBJ1-3	TGTGCCAGCAGCTTATGGGGGAACTCTGGAAACACCATATATTTT	CASSLWGNSGNTIYF
TRBD1	16	TRBV27	-	TRBJ2-3	TGTGCCAGCAGTTTATATCCAGGGACAGTCCCAGATACGCAGTATTTT	CASSLYPGTVPDTQYF
TRBD2	14	TRBV7-9	-	TRBJ2-3	TGTGCCAGCAAGGAGCGGGAGTTTCCAGATACGCAGTATTTT	CASKEREFPDTQYF
TRBD2	16	TRBV19	-	TRBJ2-1	TGTGCCTCCGGGAGGGAGGGCGCGAGCTCCTACAATGAGCAGTTCTTC	CASGREGASSYNEQFF
-	15	TRBV19	-	TRBJ2-1	TGTGCCAGTAGTATAGGTAATGGCGGGTACAATGAGCAGTTCTTC	CASSIGNGGYNEQFF
TRBD1	16	TRBV9	-	TRBJ2-1	TGTGCCAGCAGCTTGGGACAGGGAAGGGCCTACAATGAGCAGTTCTTC	CASSLGQGRAYNEQFF
-	13	TRBV5-6	-	TRBJ1-4	TGTGCCAGCAGCTTGTTGACAGATGAAAAACTGTTTTTT	CASSLLTDEKLFF
-	12	TRBV7-9	-	TRBJ2-3	TGTGCCAGCAGCTCCTCGGGGGATACGCAGTATTTT	CASSSSGDTQYF
-	15	TRBV2	few	TRBJ1-6	TGTGCCAGCAGTGGACTATCAGGGGTGAATTCACCCCTCCACTTT	CASSGLSGVNSPLHF
-	13	TRBV10-3	-	TRBJ1-2	TGTGCCATCAGTGAGTCACTCTCCGTAAACTACACCTTC	CAISESLSVNYTF
-	15	TRBV9	few	TRBJ1-1	TGTGCCAGCAGCCCCCTGGGGGGGTTGAACACTGAAGCTTTCTTT	CASSPLGGLNTEAFF
TRBD2	15	TRBV28	-	TRBJ2-7	TGTGCCAGCAGTTTATGGGTAGCGGGAGGGTACGAGCAGTACTTC	CASSLWVAGGYEQYF
-	15	TRBV7-9	-	TRBJ2-7	TGTGCCAGCAGGAATGAACGGGACCCTTCCTACGAGCAGTACTTC	CASRNERDPSYEQYF
TRBD2	11	TRBV5-1	-	TRBJ2-2	TGCGCCAGCAGCGGGGAGGGCCAGCTGTTTTTT	CASSGEGQLFF